The 30 T cell receptor beta chains in this list originate from one sample, sequenced in a study of response to subunit inactivated influenza vaccine. TCRdb independently ran MiXCR on the RT-PCR reads; one entry per CDR3 protein. The sample lists about 500,000 distinct CDR3 sequences, approximately 7.2% seen once, with roughly 13% in the top ten. The source material was PBMCs from blood, sampled about 23 months after vaccination. These receptors came from a man between 50 and 75 years old who received an inactivated influenza vaccine.

The V gene is TRBV10-3, the J gene TRBJ2-1; D may be TRBD2 (6 bases). The CDR3 covers 17 residues. Trimming removed 6 bases at V and 12 bases at J, with 30 bases between. Germline values: CDR1 ENHRY, CDR2 SYGVKD. CDR3 in amino acids: CAISLFSKGGPSRRQFF. CDR3 DNA: TGTGCCATCAGCCTCTTTTCGAAGGGAGGCCCCTCCCGGCGGCAGTTCTTC.

This clonotype was counted a few times. The chain links TRBV5-1 to TRBJ1-1; TRBD1 agrees at 7 bases. The V gene end was trimmed by 5 bases and the J gene end by 1 base; junction bases not matched to a gene: 5. The CDR3 is 14 residues long. The V gene's germline CDR1 is SGHRS and CDR2 YFSETQ. DNA for the CDR3: TGCGCCAGCAGATCAGGGGGTTCGAACACTGAAGCTTTCTTT. Translation gives CASRSGGSNTEAFF.

In its sample, this clonotype was seen a few times. This chain joins TRBV10-3 and TRBJ1-5; weak D call: TRBD1 (5 bases). CDR1 is ENHRY, CDR2 SYGVKD, per germline. The germline V and J ends were trimmed by 0 bases and 6 bases, with 18 bases remaining between them. The CDR3 consists of 17 residues. CDR3 residues: CAISESTGPGAGQPQHF. The CDR3 nucleotides read TGTGCCATCAGTGAGTCGACGGGACCCGGGGCGGGTCAGCCCCAGCATTTT.

This clonotype was detected only a few times. This chain uses TRBV11-2 with TRBJ2-7; no reliable D call. The V end lost 6 bases, the J end lost 5 bases, and 17 bases lay between the germline ends. This CDR3 has 14 residues. Per the germline V gene, CDR1 is SGHAT and CDR2 is FQNNGV. Written as DNA, the CDR3 is TGTGCCAGCAGTAATCGACCCCAAGAGCACGAGCAGTACTTC. Translating gives CASSNRPQEHEQYF.

This clonotype turned up a few times. The rearrangement uses TRBV29-1 and TRBJ2-1; D is ambiguous. CDR3 length equals 12 residues. With 5 bases removed from V and 1 base from J, the gap between germline ends came to 6 bases. Germline CDR1 is SQVTM and CDR2 is ANQGSEA. The CDR3: CSVQRSYNEQFF. The CDR3 DNA sequence: TGCAGCGTTCAGAGGTCCTACAATGAGCAGTTCTTC.

The chain links TRBV21-1 to TRBJ2-3; TRBD2 is the table's D call, not checked against the DNA. TRBV21-1 is noted as a pseudogene. This CDR3 comprises 14 residues. CDR3: CASMREPDTDTQYF. CDR3 DNA sequence: TGTGCCAGCATGAGAGAGCCCGACACAGATACGCAGTATTTT.

This clonotype was recorded a few times. The CDR3 protein is CASRETVPGSQYF. The CDR3 DNA reads TGTGCCAGCAGAGAGACGGTGCCGGGGTCCCAGTACTTC. The rearrangement joins TRBV6-1 to TRBJ2-5; D is perhaps TRBD2 (5 bases). This CDR3 region has 13 residues. The V end was cut by 6 bases, the J end by 9 bases, with 17 bases between. CDR1 MNHNS and CDR2 SASEGT come from the germline V gene.

The V gene is TRBV20-1, the J gene TRBJ1-5; 10 bases align to TRBD1. V shed 3 bases, J shed 0 bases, and the junction held 2 bases outside the gene matches. Germline assignment: CDR1 DFQATT and CDR2 SNEGSKA (reference sequence). The CDR3 spans 15 residues. The CDR3 sequence: CSASRQGASNQPQHF. CDR3 DNA: TGCAGTGCTAGCAGACAGGGGGCTAGCAATCAGCCCCAGCATTTT.

This clonotype was counted a few times. V gene TRBV7-2 combines with J gene TRBJ2-2; D not certain. This CDR3 spans 13 amino acids. V was shortened by 1 base and J by 9 bases, with 9 bases between the two germline ends. CDR1 is SGHTA, CDR2 FQGNSA, per germline. The DNA of the CDR3 is TGTGCCAGCAGCTTAGGCGCATTTAGGGAGCTGTTTTTT. Translation: CASSLGAFRELFF.

This clonotype turned up a few times. The V and J genes are TRBV5-1 and TRBJ1-2; 8 bases are a match to TRBD1. The V segment lost 0 bases and the J segment 8 bases; nucleotides outside the gene matches: 6. Germline CDR1 is SGHRS and CDR2 is YFSETQ. This CDR3 is built from 14 residues. This chain's CDR3 is CASSLGPDRVGYTF. CDR3 coding DNA: TGCGCCAGCAGCTTGGGCCCGGACAGGGTCGGCTACACCTTC.

This clonotype was detected a few times. The V and J genes are TRBV2 and TRBJ2-7, with D uncertain. Germline V CDR1 and CDR2: SNHLY, FYNNEI. CDR3 length: 12 residues. V lost 4 bases and J lost 6, with 10 bases in between. The CDR3 DNA reads TGTGCCAGCAGTGTTGACCTGCGCGAGCAGTACTTC. Its translation is CASSVDLREQYF.

The chain carries TRBV10-1 and TRBJ2-1, with D perhaps matching TRBD1 (6 bases). V was trimmed by 4 bases and J by 7 bases, leaving 14 bases between them. Germline values: CDR1 WNHNN, CDR2 SYGVQD (reference sequence). This CDR3 spans 14 amino acids. CDR3 nucleotides: TGCGCCAGCAGTGGGTCAGGGGTATGGAATGAGCAGTTCTTC. Translating gives CASSGSGVWNEQFF.

This clonotype was observed a few times. The rearrangement uses TRBV9 and TRBJ2-4; maybe TRBD2 (5 bases). V was cut by 0 bases and J by 8 bases, with 12 bases left in between. Germline V CDR1 and CDR2: SGDLS, YYNGEE. This CDR3 is 14 amino acids long. The CDR3 reads CASSVGEFRDIQYF. The DNA of the CDR3 is TGTGCCAGCAGCGTAGGGGAGTTTAGGGACATTCAGTACTTC.

There are a few counts of this clonotype. This sequence joins TRBV12-3 or TRBV12-4 and TRBJ1-4; the D gene is possibly TRBD1 (6 bases). V was pared by 3 bases and J by 11 bases, with 22 bases between. The CDR3 sequence is 16 residues long. CDR3 loop: CASSFGGREPWLKLFF. The CDR3 coding sequence is TGTGCCAGCAGTTTTGGGGGCCGGGAACCGTGGTTGAAACTGTTTTTT.

The V and J genes are TRBV6-1 and TRBJ2-3, with D perhaps TRBD2 (6 bases). Trimming stripped 6 bases from V and 2 bases from J, with 18 bases between. CDR3 length: 16 residues. In germline, CDR1 is MNHNS, CDR2 SASEGT. This CDR3 reads CASRTGAGMNTDTQYF. CDR3 sequence (DNA): TGTGCCAGCAGGACCGGGGCGGGAATGAACACAGATACGCAGTATTTT.

This clonotype was recorded a few times. The chain couples TRBV4-1 to TRBJ2-1; TRBD1 or TRBD2 may be the D gene (6 bases each). CDR1 is MGHRA, CDR2 YSYEKL, per germline. V dropped 6 bases and J dropped 6 bases, with 18 bases sitting between them. This CDR3 is 15 amino acids long. CDR3 in DNA: TGCGCCAGCAGGCTCCAGGAGGGGGATGGCAATGAGCAGTTCTTC. Amino acids: CASRLQEGDGNEQFF.

V gene TRBV7-7 combines with J gene TRBJ1-3, with no clear D. The CDR3 sequence is 13 residues long. The V end lost 1 base, the J end lost 4 bases, and 5 bases lay between the germline ends. Looked up from germline, CDR1 is SSHAT and CDR2 is FNYEAQ (reference sequence). This chain's CDR3 is CASSLVAGNTIYF. Written as DNA, the CDR3 is TGTGCCAGCAGCTTAGTGGCAGGAAACACCATATATTTT.

This clonotype showed up just a few times. The chain carries TRBV24-1 and TRBJ2-1, with TRBD2 matching 10 bases. The CDR3 spans 17 residues. Germline loops: CDR1 KGHDR, CDR2 SFDVKD. The J segment lost 2 bases and the V segment lost 3 bases, leaving 6 bases of the junction unmatched. CDR3 nucleotides: TGTGCCACCAGTGATGACGGACTAGCGGATGCCTACAATGAGCAGTTCTTC. Encoded protein: CATSDDGLADAYNEQFF.

Ten or more counts support this clonotype. Here the CDR3 reads CASSPRGEITGELFF. The CDR3 DNA is TGTGCCAGCAGCCCCCGGGGAGAAATCACCGGGGAGCTGTTTTTT. The V call is TRBV7-3, the J call TRBJ2-2; perhaps TRBD2 as D (5 bases). V dropped 5 bases and J dropped 4 bases, with 14 bases sitting between them. This CDR3 is 15 amino acids long. Germline V gene lookup returns CDR1 SGHTA and CDR2 FQGTGA.

The rearrangement joins TRBV20-1 to TRBJ2-5; D remains unclear. The CDR3 has 13 amino acids. In germline, CDR1 is DFQATT, CDR2 SNEGSKA (reference sequence). The V and J ends lost 0 bases and 5 bases respectively, with 10 bases between them. The DNA for the CDR3 is TGCAGTGCTAGAGATAGGGATGGTGAGACCCAGTACTTC. Protein product: CSARDRDGETQYF.

This clonotype was seen only a few times. The V and J genes are TRBV15 and TRBJ2-2; D uncertain. The germline V and J ends were trimmed by 8 bases and 1 base, with 14 bases remaining between them. The CDR3 runs to 15 residues. From germline, CDR1 is LNHNV and CDR2 YYDKDF (reference sequence). The DNA for the CDR3 is TGTGCCACCCTACCCGGTGGATTGAACACCGGGGAGCTGTTTTTT. It yields the protein CATLPGGLNTGELFF.

This clonotype has a count of ten or more. J is TRBJ2-7 and V is TRBV29-1; no firm D call. This CDR3 is built from 12 residues. Trimming pared 7 bases from V and 0 bases from J, leaving 10 bases between. Germline lookup yields CDR1 SQVTM and CDR2 ANQGSEA. The CDR3 coding sequence is TGCAGCGCTTTGACATCCTCCTACGAGCAGTACTTC. Protein product: CSALTSSYEQYF.

The sample holds many counts of this clonotype. The chain uses TRBV6-2 or TRBV6-3 and TRBJ2-3; no clear D gene. Germline V gene lookup returns CDR1 MNHEY and CDR2 SVGEGT. Between the trimmed V and J ends, which lost 4 bases and 1 base, there was a span of 6 bases. This CDR3 is built from 13 residues. DNA for the CDR3: TGTGCCAGCAGTTTTACAGGCACAGATACGCAGTATTTT. It translates to CASSFTGTDTQYF.

This clonotype was seen a handful of times. The gene calls are TRBV6-1 and TRBJ2-1; TRBD1 aligns across 10 bases. V shed 6 bases and J 8 bases; nucleotides not matched to a gene: 10. The CDR3 runs to 15 residues. Germline lookup yields CDR1 MNHNS and CDR2 SASEGT. The CDR3 here is CASSLGTGEWDEQFF. CDR3 sequence (DNA): TGTGCCAGCAGCCTCGGGACAGGGGAATGGGATGAGCAGTTCTTC.

This clonotype was observed a few times. The chain joins TRBV4-1 to TRBJ1-6, with D tentatively TRBD1 (6 bases). The CDR3 runs 16 residues. V lost 0 bases and J 9 bases, leaving 15 bases between the germline ends. Germline V gene lookup returns CDR1 MGHRA and CDR2 YSYEKL. The CDR3: CASSQEVLGASSPLHF. The CDR3 coding sequence is TGCGCCAGCAGCCAAGAGGTCTTGGGGGCCAGTTCACCCCTCCACTTT.

This clonotype appeared many times. The V and J genes are TRBV5-1 and TRBJ2-7; the match to TRBD2 covers 9 bases. CDR1 and CDR2 from the germline V gene are SGHRS and YFSETQ. The junction had 10 bases not matched to a gene; V was cut back by 4 bases and J by 5 bases. The CDR3 spans 15 residues. The CDR3 DNA is TGCGCCAGCAGCGGGGGACTAGCAGTTGTCGACGAGCAGTACTTC. This sequence encodes CASSGGLAVVDEQYF.

Many counts were recorded for this clonotype. The genes are TRBV28 and TRBJ2-1; possible D gene TRBD2, 6 bases. CDR1 MDHEN and CDR2 SYDVKM come from the germline V gene. This CDR3 is built from 15 residues. Trimming left V 8 bases short and J 0 bases short, with 14 bases between. CDR3 in amino acids: CASGPGESSYNEQFF. The CDR3 DNA is TGTGCCAGCGGTCCGGGGGAAAGCTCCTACAATGAGCAGTTCTTC.

This clonotype was detected ten times or more. The genes are TRBV7-6 and TRBJ2-1; D uncertain. Germline-derived CDR1 and CDR2 are SGHVS and FNYEAQ. This CDR3 contains 13 residues. Trimming pared 5 bases from V and 0 bases from J, leaving 5 bases between. Here the CDR3 reads CASSPPSYNEQFF. In DNA, the CDR3 is TGTGCCAGCAGCCCTCCCTCCTACAATGAGCAGTTCTTC.

This clonotype was counted between two and nine times. This chain uses TRBV20-1 with TRBJ2-7, with a possible D match to TRBD1 (6 bases). The germline V gene has CDR1 DFQATT and CDR2 SNEGSKA (reference sequence). The CDR3 runs 14 residues. Trimming left V 3 bases short and J 2 bases short, with 14 bases between. In DNA form, the CDR3 reads TGCAGTGCTAGTCACAGGGTTAGGCCCTACGAGCAGTACTTC. Its protein is CSASHRVRPYEQYF.

This clonotype was seen many times. The chain couples TRBV7-9 to TRBJ1-4; tentative D call: TRBD1 (5 bases). The germline V and J ends were trimmed by 6 bases and 3 bases, with 14 bases remaining between them. Germline-derived CDR1 and CDR2 are SEHNR and FQNEAQ (reference sequence). CDR3 length: 15 residues. The CDR3 spells CASSLVGGPNEKLFF. The CDR3 DNA reads TGTGCCAGCAGTCTAGTCGGGGGACCTAATGAAAAACTGTTTTTT.